The 10 T cell receptor beta chains below come from one sample, sequenced in a study of cytomegalovirus exposure and HLA in healthy donors. Using immunoSEQ multiplex PCR, the repertoire was profiled, and TCRdb retains in-frame clones only, with some absent. The data show 65,000 to 85,000 clones, 85% to 95% seen once. Sequencing used PBMCs. The receptors derive from a woman in her late teens or twenties in good health and CMV-seronegative.

This rearrangement joins TRBV19 to TRBJ2-2; maybe TRBD2 (5 bases). The CDR3 is 16 residues long. V lost 6 bases and J 2 bases, leaving 16 bases between the germline ends. Germline values: CDR1 LNHDA, CDR2 SQIVND (reference sequence). CDR3 loop: CASSLLRGFNTGELFF. CDR3 sequence (DNA): TGTGCCAGTAGCTTACTCCGGGGTTTTAACACCGGGGAGCTGTTTTTT.

V is TRBV7-2 and J is TRBJ2-3; D remains ambiguous. Between the trimmed V and J ends, which lost 5 bases and 7 bases, there was a span of 10 bases. CDR1 and CDR2 (germline): SGHTA, FQGNSA. The CDR3 covers 12 residues. This CDR3 is CASSPGTNTQYF. CDR3 in DNA: TGTGCCAGCAGCCCTGGTACTAATACGCAGTATTTT.

The chain is built from TRBV9 and TRBJ1-1, with D perhaps TRBD1 (5 bases). Germline V gives CDR1 SGDLS, CDR2 YYNGEE. This CDR3 contains 16 residues. Trimming shortened V by 0 bases and J by 1 base, and 13 bases separated the two germline ends. The DNA for the CDR3 is TGTGCCAGCAGCGTAGGAAAGGGGCCTAGGAACACTGAAGCTTTCTTT. It yields the protein CASSVGKGPRNTEAFF.

The rearrangement uses TRBV6-6 and TRBJ2-5; 7 nucleotides match TRBD1. J lost 1 base, V lost 6 bases, and 11 bases had no gene match. This CDR3 contains 16 residues. Germline V lookup: CDR1 MNHNY, CDR2 SVGAGI (reference sequence). CDR3 residues: CASSRRDSEFQETQYF. In DNA form, the CDR3 reads TGTGCCAGCAGCCGCCGGGACAGCGAATTCCAAGAGACCCAGTACTTC.

The chain combines TRBV5-1 with TRBJ2-5; 8 bases are shared with TRBD1. V gave up 6 bases and J gave up 3 bases; unmatched junction bases: 7. The length of the CDR3 is 14 residues. The germline gives CDR1 SGHRS, CDR2 YFSETQ. The CDR3 sequence is CASTQGALEETQYF. CDR3 DNA: TGCGCCAGCACGCAGGGGGCCCTGGAAGAGACCCAGTACTTC.

V and J are TRBV5-1 and TRBJ2-7; D perhaps matches TRBD2 (5 bases). Germline V lookup: CDR1 SGHRS, CDR2 YFSETQ. The CDR3 runs to 13 residues. V gave up 4 bases and J gave up 1 base, with 9 bases separating them. The CDR3 sequence: CASSQWESYEQYF. Here the CDR3 DNA reads TGCGCCAGCAGCCAGTGGGAGTCCTACGAGCAGTACTTC.

This clone was recorded once. The chain recombines TRBV5-4 with TRBJ2-3; TRBD2 might be the D (6 bases). CDR3 length equals 14 residues. Trimming removed 3 bases at V and 0 bases at J, with 8 bases between. CDR1 is SGHNT and CDR2 is YYREEE in the germline V gene (reference sequence). The DNA of the CDR3 is TGTGCCAGCAGCTGGGGGACTAGCACAGATACGCAGTATTTT. It specifies CASSWGTSTDTQYF.

This chain links TRBV4-1 with TRBJ2-2; possibly TRBD1 for D (5 bases). The germline V gene has CDR1 MGHRA and CDR2 YSYEKL. The CDR3 runs 17 residues. The V end lost 3 bases, the J end lost 5 bases, and 19 bases lay between the germline ends. In DNA form, the CDR3 reads TGCGCCAGCAGCCAGATGGACATGGGGATGGGGACCGGGGAGCTGTTTTTT. Residues: CASSQMDMGMGTGELFF.

The CDR3 DNA follows: TGTGCCAGCAGCCAACAGGGAGTCGACTATGGCTACACCTTC. Translated, it gives CASSQQGVDYGYTF. The chain couples TRBV6-5 to TRBJ1-2; perhaps TRBD1 as D (6 bases). This CDR3 spans 14 amino acids. V lost 6 bases, J lost 3 bases, and 14 bases lay in between. CDR1 and CDR2 (germline): MNHEY, SVGAGI.

This chain uses TRBV12-5 with TRBJ2-5; TRBD1 is a possible D gene (6 bases). Per the germline V gene, CDR1 is LGHNT and CDR2 is FRNRAP. Trimming left V 3 bases short and J 1 base short, with 9 bases between. There are 14 residues in the CDR3. This CDR3 reads CASGFRQVQETQYF. CDR3 DNA sequence: TGTGCTAGTGGTTTTAGACAGGTCCAAGAGACCCAGTACTTC.